The source of this TCR beta chain is a study of beta chain features in type 1 diabetes. Sequencing targeted expressed TCRB transcripts, as all isolated RNA had been reverse transcribed. Here immunoSEQ multiplex PCR was the method, and the copy in TCRdb shows in-frame clones only, minus some. Of about 220,000 clones in the sample, 11% are singletons; the top ten hold 1% to 1.5%. This clone came up many times. The CDR3 is made up of 13 amino acids. V trimming: 0 bases; J trimming: 6 bases; junction bases outside the gene matches: 0. Germline V lookup: CDR1 SGHRS, CDR2 YFSETQ. The material sequenced was central memory CD4+ T cells from blood. V usage is TRBV5-1 and J usage is TRBJ2-7; TRBD2 matches 10 bases. The sequence was collected from a man between 18 and 35 years old in good health. CDR3 amino acids: CASSLGTSGEQYF. Written as DNA, the CDR3 is TGCGCCAGCAGCTTGGGGACTAGCGGCGAGCAGTACTTC.